This entry lists 5 T cell receptor beta chains sequenced from one sample in a study of cytomegalovirus exposure and HLA in healthy donors. PCR used 60 Vbeta primers and 13 Jbeta primers. The assay was immunoSEQ multiplex PCR, and TCRdb's table has in-frame clones only and misses some. The sample table includes approximately 77,000 clones. Sequenced: PBMCs. The receptor source for this set is a man younger than 45 in good health and CMV-seronegative.

This chain links TRBV2 with TRBJ1-1; D might be TRBD1 (5 bases). The germline V gene has CDR1 SNHLY and CDR2 FYNNEI. The CDR3 loop spans 13 amino acids. Between the trimmed V and J ends, which lost 4 bases and 2 bases, there was a span of 8 bases. CDR3 in DNA: TGTGCCAGCAGTGGACAGTTAAACACTGAAGCTTTCTTT. Its protein product is CASSGQLNTEAFF.

This chain uses TRBV15 with TRBJ1-1, with D possibly being TRBD1 (5 bases). Germline V gene lookup returns CDR1 LNHNV and CDR2 YYDKDF (reference sequence). CDR3 size: 14 residues. With 0 bases removed from V and 4 bases from J, the gap between germline ends came to 9 bases. The CDR3 loop is CATSREAGITEAFF. The CDR3 nucleotides read TGTGCCACCAGCAGAGAGGCAGGGATCACTGAAGCTTTCTTT. The full variable domain, rest sourced from reference TRBV15 and TRBJ1-1, is DAMVIQNPRYQVTQFGKPVTLSCSQTLNHNVMYWYQQKSSQAPKLLFHYYDKDFNNEADTPDNFQSRRPNTSFCFLDIRSPGLGDTAMYLCATSREAGITEAFFGQGTRLTVV.

The rearrangement joins TRBV2 to TRBJ2-1; D may be TRBD2 (6 bases). V lost 6 bases and J 0 bases, leaving 27 bases between the germline ends. There are 20 residues in the CDR3. In germline, CDR1 is SNHLY, CDR2 FYNNEI. The CDR3 DNA follows: TGTGCCAGCAGATCCTACGCGGGTCCCTATAGCGGCTACTCCTACAATGAGCAGTTCTTC. Protein sequence: CASRSYAGPYSGYSYNEQFF.

The gene calls are TRBV6-1 and TRBJ2-3; 8 nucleotides align to TRBD2. Germline V lookup: CDR1 MNHNS, CDR2 SASEGT. This CDR3 has 14 residues. J gave up 5 bases and V 10 bases, and 11 bases lay outside the gene matches. CDR3 DNA: TGTGCCACGGTGAGCGGGAGTGGGGGAGATACGCAGTATTTT. Amino acids: CATVSGSGGDTQYF.

In DNA form, the CDR3 reads TGTGCCAGCAGCCCGGAGGGGGGGAGCACTGAAGCTTTCTTT. Protein product: CASSPEGGSTEAFF. The V and J genes are TRBV5-8 and TRBJ1-1, with TRBD1 as a possible D gene (6 bases). This CDR3 has 14 residues. Trimming removed 4 bases from V and 4 bases from J, with 14 bases in between. The germline CDR1 and CDR2 sequences are SGHTS and YDEGEE.